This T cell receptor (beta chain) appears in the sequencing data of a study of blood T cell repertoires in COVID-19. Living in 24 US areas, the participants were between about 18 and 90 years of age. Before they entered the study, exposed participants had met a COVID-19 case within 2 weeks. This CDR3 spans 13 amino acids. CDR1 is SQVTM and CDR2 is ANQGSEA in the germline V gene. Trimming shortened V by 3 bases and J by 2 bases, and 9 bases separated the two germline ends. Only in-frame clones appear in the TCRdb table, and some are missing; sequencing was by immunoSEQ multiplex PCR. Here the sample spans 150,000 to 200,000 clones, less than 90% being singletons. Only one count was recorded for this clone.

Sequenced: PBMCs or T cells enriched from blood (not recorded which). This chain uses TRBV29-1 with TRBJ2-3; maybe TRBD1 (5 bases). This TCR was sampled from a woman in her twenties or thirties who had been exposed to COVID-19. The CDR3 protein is CSVETVLTDTQYF. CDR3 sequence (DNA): TGCAGCGTTGAGACAGTACTCACAGATACGCAGTATTTT.